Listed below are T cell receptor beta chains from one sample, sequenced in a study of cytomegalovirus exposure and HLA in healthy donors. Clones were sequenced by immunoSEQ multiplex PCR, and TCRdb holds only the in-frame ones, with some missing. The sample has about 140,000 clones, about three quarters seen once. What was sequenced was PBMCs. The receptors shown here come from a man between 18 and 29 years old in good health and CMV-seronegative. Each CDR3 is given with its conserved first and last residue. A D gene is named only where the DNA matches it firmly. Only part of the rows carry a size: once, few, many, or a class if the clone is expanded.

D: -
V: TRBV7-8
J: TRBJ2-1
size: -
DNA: TGTGCCAGCAGCACACCAGAAAGCTCCTACAATGAGCAGTTCTTC
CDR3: CASSTPESSYNEQFF

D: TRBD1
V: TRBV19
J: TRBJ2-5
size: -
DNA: TGTGCCAGTAGTACCAGACAGGGGCAAGAGACCCAGTACTTC
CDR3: CASSTRQGQETQYF

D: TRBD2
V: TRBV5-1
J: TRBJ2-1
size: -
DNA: TGCGCCAGCAGCGCCTCCACTAGCGGGGGGCGGTATGAGCAGTTCTTC
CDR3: CASSASTSGGRYEQFF

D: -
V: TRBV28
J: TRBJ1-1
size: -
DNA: TGTGCCAGCAGTTTAGCTTACAAGTGGGGGGGGGCGAACACTGAAGCTTTCTTT
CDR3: CASSLAYKWGGANTEAFF

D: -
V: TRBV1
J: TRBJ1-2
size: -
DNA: TGCACCAGCAGTAGCTATGGCTACACCTTC
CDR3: CTSSSYGYTF

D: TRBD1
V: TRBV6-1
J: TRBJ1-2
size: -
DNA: TGTGCCATCAAAAGGGGGCAAGCTAACTATGGCTACACCTTC
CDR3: CAIKRGQANYGYTF

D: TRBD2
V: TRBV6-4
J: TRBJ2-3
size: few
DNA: TGTGCCAGCAGTGACTCTAGCGGGGGGCCAGATACGCAGTATTTT
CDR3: CASSDSSGGPDTQYF

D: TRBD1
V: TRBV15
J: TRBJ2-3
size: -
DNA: TGTGCCACCAGCAGAGATCGACAGGGGGCAGATACGCAGTATTTT
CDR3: CATSRDRQGADTQYF

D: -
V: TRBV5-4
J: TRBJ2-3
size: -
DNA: TGTGCCAGCAGCTTGGACTCAGAACTGCTAGGAGGTACGCAGTATTTT
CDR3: CASSLDSELLGGTQYF

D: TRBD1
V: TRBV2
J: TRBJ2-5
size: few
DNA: TGTGCCAGCAGGGGGGGGACAGGGGGTTCGGAGACCCAGTACTTC
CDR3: CASRGGTGGSETQYF

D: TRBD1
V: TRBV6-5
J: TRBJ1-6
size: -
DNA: TGTGCCAGCAGTTACATAGAGACAGGGAATTCACCCCTCCACTTT
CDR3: CASSYIETGNSPLHF

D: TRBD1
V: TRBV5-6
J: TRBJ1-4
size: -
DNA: TGTGCCAGCAGCTTGGACAGGGGAGGTTCTAATGAAAAACTGTTTTTT
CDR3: CASSLDRGGSNEKLFF

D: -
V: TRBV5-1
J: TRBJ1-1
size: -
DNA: TGCGCCAGCCAACCTCAGGGTGGAGGGCTGAACACTGAAGCTTTCTTT
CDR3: CASQPQGGGLNTEAFF

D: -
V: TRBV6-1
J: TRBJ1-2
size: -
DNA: TGTGCCAGCAGTGAGGTCGGAGGGGCCTATGGCTACACCTTC
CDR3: CASSEVGGAYGYTF

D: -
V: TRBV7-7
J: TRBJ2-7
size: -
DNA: TGTGCCAGCAGCTTAGGAGAGGCCTTCAACGAGCAGTACTTC
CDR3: CASSLGEAFNEQYF

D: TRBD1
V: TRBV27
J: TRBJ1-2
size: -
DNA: TGTGCCAGCAGTATCAACAGGGGTGTCTATGGCTACACCTTC
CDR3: CASSINRGVYGYTF